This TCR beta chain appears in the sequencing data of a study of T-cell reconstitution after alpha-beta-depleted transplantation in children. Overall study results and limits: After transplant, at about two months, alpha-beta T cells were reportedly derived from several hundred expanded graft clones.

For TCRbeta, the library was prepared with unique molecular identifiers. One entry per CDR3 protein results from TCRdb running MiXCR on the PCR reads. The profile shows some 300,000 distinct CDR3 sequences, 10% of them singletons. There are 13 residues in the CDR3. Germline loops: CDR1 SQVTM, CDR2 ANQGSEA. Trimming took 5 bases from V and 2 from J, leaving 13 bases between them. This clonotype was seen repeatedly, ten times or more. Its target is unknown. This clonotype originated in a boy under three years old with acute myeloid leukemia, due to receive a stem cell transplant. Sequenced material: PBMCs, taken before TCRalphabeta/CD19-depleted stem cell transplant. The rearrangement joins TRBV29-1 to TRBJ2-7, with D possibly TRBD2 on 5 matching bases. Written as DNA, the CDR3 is TGCAGCGTTCGAGGGCGGGCTGCCTACGAGCAGTACTTC. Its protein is CSVRGRAAYEQYF.